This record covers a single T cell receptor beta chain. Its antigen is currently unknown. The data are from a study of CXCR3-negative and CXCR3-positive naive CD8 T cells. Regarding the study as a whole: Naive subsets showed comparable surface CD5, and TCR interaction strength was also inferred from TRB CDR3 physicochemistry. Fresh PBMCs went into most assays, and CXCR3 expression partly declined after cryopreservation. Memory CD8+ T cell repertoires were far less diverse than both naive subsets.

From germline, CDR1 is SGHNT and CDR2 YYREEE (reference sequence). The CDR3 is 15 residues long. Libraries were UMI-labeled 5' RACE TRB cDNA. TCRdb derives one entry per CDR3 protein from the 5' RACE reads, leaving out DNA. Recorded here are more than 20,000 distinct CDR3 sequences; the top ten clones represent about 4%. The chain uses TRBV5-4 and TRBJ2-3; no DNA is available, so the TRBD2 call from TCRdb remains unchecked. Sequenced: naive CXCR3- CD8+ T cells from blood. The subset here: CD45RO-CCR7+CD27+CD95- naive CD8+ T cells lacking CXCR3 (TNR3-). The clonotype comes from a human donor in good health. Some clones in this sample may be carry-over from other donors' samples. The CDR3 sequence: CASSSGLASTDTQYF.